This T cell receptor (beta chain) comes out of a study of blood T cell repertoires in COVID-19. Looking at the study overall: Some COVID-19 samples were acute and others convalescent; all came from the United States, Italy and Spain. T cells, B-cell-depleted T cells, or PBMCs supplied cDNA or gDNA.

Authors' methods: The assay estimated nucleated cells by amplifying reference gene primers. Generated by immunoSEQ multiplex PCR, the TCRdb table keeps only in-frame clones and is missing some. V and J calls and clone size follow that table, whereas D and trimming were derived from the DNA. The sample gives tens of thousands of clones, 79% of which show up once; 26% is in the top ten. The V segment lost 2 bases and the J segment 0 bases; nucleotides outside the gene matches: 8. CDR3 size: 17 residues. CDR1 is SGHTA and CDR2 is FQGNSA in the germline V gene. Sequencing used peripheral blood. This clonotype was obtained from a man aged 55-75 years with active or convalescent COVID-19. The V gene is TRBV7-2, the J gene TRBJ1-1; 8 positions agree with TRBD1. DNA for the CDR3: TGTGCCAGCAGCTTACCCAGACAGGGGCCTATGAACACTGAAGCTTTCTTT. Translating it yields CASSLPRQGPMNTEAFF.